This T cell receptor beta chain comes out of a study of blood T cell repertoires in COVID-19. For the study at large: Sample material is recorded as cDNA or gDNA derived from T cells, B-cell-depleted T cells, or PBMCs.

V lost 7 bases to trimming and J lost 0 bases, with 17 bases between them. The CDR3 contains 15 residues. CDR1 GTSNPN and CDR2 SVGIG come from the germline V gene (reference sequence). The assay was immunoSEQ multiplex PCR, and TCRdb's table has in-frame clones only and misses some. The table records 200,000 to 250,000 clones, roughly 86% of them present only once. Participants' own reports of clinical history determined their cohort assignment. Recovered status applied to Cohort 3 donors who had two consecutive negative PCRs. It also applied to those with clearance or with symptom resolution. The chain has TRBV30 and TRBJ2-3; D perhaps matches TRBD2 (6 bases). This clonotype was obtained from a woman between 45 and 60 years old who had recovered from COVID-19. The material sequenced was PBMCs or T cells enriched from blood (not recorded which). CDR3 protein: CASDPGSPSTDTQYF. DNA of the CDR3: TGTGCCTCCGATCCCGGGAGCCCTAGCACAGATACGCAGTATTTT.